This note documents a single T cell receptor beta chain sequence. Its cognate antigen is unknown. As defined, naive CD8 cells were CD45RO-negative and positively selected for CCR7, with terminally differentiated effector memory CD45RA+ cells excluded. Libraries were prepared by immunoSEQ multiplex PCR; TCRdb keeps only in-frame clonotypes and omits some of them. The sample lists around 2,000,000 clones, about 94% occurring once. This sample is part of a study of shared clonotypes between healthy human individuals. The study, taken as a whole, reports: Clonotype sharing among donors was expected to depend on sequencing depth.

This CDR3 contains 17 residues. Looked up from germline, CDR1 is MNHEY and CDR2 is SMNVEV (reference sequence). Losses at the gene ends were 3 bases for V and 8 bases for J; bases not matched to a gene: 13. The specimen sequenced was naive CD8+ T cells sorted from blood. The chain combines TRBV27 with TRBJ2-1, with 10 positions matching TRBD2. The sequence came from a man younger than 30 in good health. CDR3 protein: CASSLLGLAPGGDEQFF. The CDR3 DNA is TGTGCCAGCAGTTTGTTGGGACTAGCGCCCGGGGGGGATGAGCAGTTCTTC.